The 19 T cell receptor beta chains given below trace back to one sample, sequenced in a study of molecular identifiers for immune sequencing clone quantification. MiXCR, applied by TCRdb to the PCR reads, yields one record per CDR3 protein. The profile shows 600,000 to 650,000 distinct CDR3 sequences, roughly 21% of them singletons. Source material: naive CD8+ T cells from blood, with Jurkat cell RNA spiked in. Subset: FACS-sorted CD8+CD4-CCR7+CD45RA+ naive T cells. The receptors come from a human donor in good health. Some libraries in this study had Jurkat cell RNA spiked in.

This clonotype was seen repeatedly, ten times or more. V is TRBV13 and J is TRBJ2-3; D is possibly TRBD1 (6 bases). The V and J ends lost 5 bases and 6 bases respectively, with 21 bases between them. Germline values: CDR1 PRHDT, CDR2 FYEKMQ (reference sequence). This CDR3 region has 16 residues. The CDR3 bases are TGTGCCAGCAGCCACAAACAAACCGGGACACCGGATACGCAGTATTTT. Its protein product is CASSHKQTGTPDTQYF. Looking up the rest from reference TRBV13 and TRBJ2-3 gives the full variable domain: AAGVIQSPRHLIKEKRETATLKCYPIPRHDTVYWYQQGPGQDPQFLISFYEKMQSDKGSIPDRFSAQQFSDYHSELNMSSLELGDSALYFCASSHKQTGTPDTQYFGPGTRLTVL.

This clonotype was detected ten times or more. CDR3 sequence (DNA): TGTGCCAGCAGCTCCTTCACTAGTTCCAAAAACATTCAGTACTTC. It translates to CASSSFTSSKNIQYF. The chain joins TRBV13 to TRBJ2-4; D possibly corresponds to TRBD2 (5 bases). Germline CDR1 reads PRHDT; CDR2 reads FYEKMQ (reference sequence). This CDR3 region has 15 residues. The V and J ends lost 4 bases and 2 bases respectively, with 12 bases between them. The complete variable domain, with remaining parts taken from reference TRBV13 and TRBJ2-4, reads AAGVIQSPRHLIKEKRETATLKCYPIPRHDTVYWYQQGPGQDPQFLISFYEKMQSDKGSIPDRFSAQQFSDYHSELNMSSLELGDSALYFCASSSFTSSKNIQYFGAGTRLSVL.

The table lists this clonotype with many counts. This chain connects TRBV28 to TRBJ1-4; D is possibly TRBD1 (5 bases). The germline CDR1 and CDR2 sequences are MDHEN and SYDVKM. Trimming shortened V by 5 bases and J by 8 bases, and 18 bases separated the two germline ends. The CDR3 is 15 residues long. The CDR3 loop reads CASSLQGLVGEKLFF. Written as DNA, the CDR3 is TGTGCCAGCAGTCTCCAGGGCCTGGTAGGGGAAAAACTGTTTTTT.

The V and J genes are TRBV7-6 and TRBJ2-2, with TRBD2 identical over 7 bases. Germline assignment: CDR1 SGHVS and CDR2 FNYEAQ. Losses at the gene ends were 4 bases for V and 5 bases for J; bases not matched to a gene: 10. The length of the CDR3 is 16 residues. The CDR3 loop is CASSSETGGSTGELFF. CDR3 bases: TGTGCCAGCAGCTCAGAGACTGGCGGGAGTACCGGGGAGCTGTTTTTT.

The sample holds many counts of this clonotype. The rearrangement joins TRBV7-9 to TRBJ2-4; 11 bases align to TRBD1. CDR1 and CDR2 (germline): SEHNR, FQNEAQ (reference sequence). The trim removed 5 bases at V and 2 bases at J, leaving 8 bases unmatched. There are 17 residues in the CDR3. CDR3 residues: CASSPSGQGATKNIQYF. The CDR3 DNA sequence: TGTGCCAGCAGCCCCAGCGGACAGGGGGCAACCAAAAACATTCAGTACTTC.

The table lists this clonotype with many counts. The V call is TRBV7-2, the J call TRBJ2-7, with 9 nucleotides matching TRBD2. With 5 bases clipped from V and 2 bases from J, the junction kept 4 bases outside the gene matches. Germline V gene lookup returns CDR1 SGHTA and CDR2 FQGNSA. The CDR3 is 14 residues long. The CDR3 here is CASSQIAGAYEQYF. The CDR3 nucleotides are TGTGCCAGCAGCCAGATAGCGGGAGCCTACGAGCAGTACTTC.

This clonotype has a handful of counts. The chain recombines TRBV18 with TRBJ2-5, with TRBD2 matching over 9 bases. The CDR3 has 16 amino acids. V lost 4 bases to trimming and J lost 1 base; unmatched junction nucleotides: 7. Germline V gives CDR1 KGHSH, CDR2 LQKENI. DNA of the CDR3: TGTGCCAGCTCACAAAGCCTAGCGGGAAGCCAAGAGACCCAGTACTTC. Residues: CASSQSLAGSQETQYF.

This clonotype occurred many times. The chain links TRBV7-9 to TRBJ1-5; D gene unclear. Germline values: CDR1 SEHNR, CDR2 FQNEAQ (reference sequence). CDR3 length: 14 amino acids. Trimming left V 3 bases short and J 7 bases short, with 13 bases between. The CDR3 region has the DNA TGTGCCAGCAGCTTCGACTCAGCGAGACAGCCCCAGCATTTT. Its protein product is CASSFDSARQPQHF. Variable domain in full (rest from reference TRBV7-9 and TRBJ1-5): DTGVSQNPRHKITKRGQNVTFRCDPISEHNRLYWYRQTLGQGPEFLTYFQNEAQLEKSRLLSDRFSAERPKGSFSTLEIQRTEQGDSAMYLCASSFDSARQPQHFGDGTRLSIL.

The chain links TRBV20-1 to TRBJ2-7, with 10 bases aligning to TRBD2. The CDR3 runs to 14 residues. Germline V gene data show CDR1 as DFQATT and CDR2 as SNEGSKA (reference sequence). V was clipped by 4 bases and J by 1 base; unmatched bases: 4. The CDR3 DNA reads as TGCAGTGCTACCGGACTAGCGGAATCCTACGAGCAGTACTTC. Protein product: CSATGLAESYEQYF.

As to this clonotype: This could be a read error, since a much larger clone is one nucleotide away. The rearrangement uses TRBV28 and TRBJ2-2; D gene ambiguous. CDR1 is MDHEN, CDR2 SYDVKM, per germline. This CDR3 has 15 residues. The CDR3 loop reads CANSSTKESTGELFF. As DNA, the CDR3 is TGTGCCAACAGTTCCACAAAAGAGAGCACCGGGGAGCTGTTTTTT.

This clonotype occurred many times. J is TRBJ2-5 and V is TRBV2; 10 nucleotides agree with TRBD2. With V trimmed by 6 bases and J by 4 bases, 8 bases remained unmatched. The CDR3 sequence is 15 residues long. Germline CDR1 reads SNHLY; CDR2 reads FYNNEI. CDR3 nucleotides: TGTGCCAGCAGGGGCTCTAGCGGGGGTCTAGAGACCCAGTACTTC. Residues: CASRGSSGGLETQYF.

This clonotype has a count of ten or more. The V and J genes are TRBV27 and TRBJ2-7; tentatively, D is TRBD1 (5 bases). There are 15 residues in the CDR3. Trimming left V 3 bases short and J 4 bases short, with 16 bases between. CDR1 and CDR2 from the germline V gene are MNHEY and SMNVEV (reference sequence). In nucleotides, the CDR3 is TGTGCCAGCAGTTTTGTACAGGACCGTTTGTACGAGCAGTACTTC. Protein sequence: CASSFVQDRLYEQYF.

This clonotype was counted at least ten times. The gene calls are TRBV20-1 and TRBJ2-7; 7 bases align to TRBD1. CDR3 length: 13 amino acids. Germline trimming cut 3 bases from V and 5 bases from J; bases unmatched to any gene: 7. Looked up from germline, CDR1 is DFQATT and CDR2 is SNEGSKA (reference sequence). This CDR3 reads CSARATGYHEQYF. In DNA, the CDR3 is TGCAGTGCTAGGGCGACAGGGTACCACGAGCAGTACTTC.

There are a few counts of this clonotype. V and J are TRBV6-2 or TRBV6-3 and TRBJ1-1; TRBD1 matches 12 bases. V lost 2 bases to trimming and J lost 1 base; unmatched junction nucleotides: 5. The V gene's germline CDR1 is MNHEY and CDR2 SVGEGT. The CDR3 contains 17 residues. The CDR3 loop is CASSYPRDRGRNTEAFF. In nucleotides, the CDR3 is TGTGCCAGCAGTTACCCGAGGGACAGGGGGCGGAACACTGAAGCTTTCTTT.

This clonotype was seen more than once but under ten times. V usage is TRBV6-5 and J usage is TRBJ2-2, with 9 bases fitting TRBD1. CDR3 size: 16 residues. The junction had 10 bases not matched to a gene; V was cut back by 5 bases and J by 6 bases. CDR1 and CDR2 (germline): MNHEY, SVGAGI. In DNA, the CDR3 is TGTGCCAGCAGTCTTACGCAACAGGGGGCGGCCGGGGAGCTGTTTTTT. It yields the protein CASSLTQQGAAGELFF.

This clonotype was observed many times. The chain is built from TRBV27 and TRBJ1-1; a possible D gene is TRBD1 (6 bases). Trimming left V 3 bases short and J 6 bases short, with 20 bases between. The CDR3 consists of 16 residues. The germline CDR1 and CDR2 sequences are MNHEY and SMNVEV (reference sequence). CDR3 sequence: CASSFLTGSDFSEAFF. CDR3 coding DNA: TGTGCCAGCAGTTTCTTAACAGGGTCCGATTTTTCTGAAGCTTTCTTT.

As to this clonotype: A much larger clone differs by one base, so this may be a read error. The chain joins TRBV20-1 to TRBJ2-2, with TRBD2 identical over 7 bases. The CDR3 has 17 amino acids. Per germline, CDR1 DFQATT and CDR2 SNEGSKA (reference sequence). CDR3: CSAITLSREQNIGELFF. The CDR3 DNA reads TGCAGTGCTATAACCCTCTCGCGGGAGCAAAACATCGGGGAGCTGTTTTTT.

The chain has TRBV7-2 and TRBJ1-6; D may be TRBD1 (5 bases). This CDR3 is 17 amino acids long. Germline V gene lookup returns CDR1 SGHTA and CDR2 FQGNSA. The V end lost 0 bases, the J end lost 10 bases, and 19 bases lay between the germline ends. The CDR3 region has the DNA TGTGCCAGCAGCTTAGCGGGTTTCGGGGGAGGGCGATCACCCCTCCACTTT. Translated: CASSLAGFGGGRSPLHF.

This sequence joins TRBV12-3 or TRBV12-4 and TRBJ2-2, with TRBD1 identical over 8 bases. There are 16 residues in the CDR3. J gave up 5 bases and V 3 bases, and 8 bases lay outside the gene matches. The CDR3 coding sequence is TGTGCCAGCAGTTTCGGAAGGACAGGGCAAACCGGGGAGCTGTTTTTT. Translating gives CASSFGRTGQTGELFF.